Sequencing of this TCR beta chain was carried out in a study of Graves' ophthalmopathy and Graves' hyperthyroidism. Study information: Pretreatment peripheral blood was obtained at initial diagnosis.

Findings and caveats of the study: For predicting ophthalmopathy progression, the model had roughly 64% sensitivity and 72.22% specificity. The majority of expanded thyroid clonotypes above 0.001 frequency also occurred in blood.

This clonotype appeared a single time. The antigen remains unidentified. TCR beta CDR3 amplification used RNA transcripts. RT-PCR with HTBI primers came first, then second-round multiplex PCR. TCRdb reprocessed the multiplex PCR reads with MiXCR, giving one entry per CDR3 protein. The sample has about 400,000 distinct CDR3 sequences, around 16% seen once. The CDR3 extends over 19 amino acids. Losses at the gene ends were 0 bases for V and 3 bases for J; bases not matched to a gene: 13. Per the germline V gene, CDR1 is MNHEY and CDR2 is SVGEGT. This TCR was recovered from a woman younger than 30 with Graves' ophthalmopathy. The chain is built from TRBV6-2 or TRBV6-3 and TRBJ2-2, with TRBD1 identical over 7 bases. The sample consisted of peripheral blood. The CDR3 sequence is CASSYSSNLGGWYTGELFF. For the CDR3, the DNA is TGTGCCAGCAGTTACTCGTCGAATCTAGGGGGCTGGTACACCGGGGAGCTGTTTTTT.